The 25 T cell receptor beta chains reported below all come from one sample, sequenced in a study of blood T cells in healthy people across ages (dated by TCRdb to about 2015). The library was generated by 5' RACE. TCRdb records Illumina HiSeq 2500 as the sequencer. A second PCR of 7 to 11 cycles was run with a J-beta primer mix and a sample-barcoded 5' primer. The public reads were run again by TCRdb, first through fastp at Q25 and then through MiXCR, and only productive beta chains were kept. Each entry is one CDR3 protein sequence, shown with its most common DNA and genes. The sample data list about 1,400,000 distinct CDR3 sequences, and 42% of these were observed just once. The ten top clones hold roughly 7.9% of the sample. Sequences were obtained from blood. These receptors all stem from a woman aged 18-29 years in good health.

The chain recombines TRBV20-1 with TRBJ2-2, with a possible D match to TRBD2 (5 bases). CDR3 length equals 13 residues. Germline V CDR1 and CDR2: DFQATT, SNEGSKA (reference sequence). V dropped 0 bases and J dropped 8 bases, with 10 bases sitting between them. The CDR3 DNA reads TGCAGTGCTAGAGACGGAGGTCCGGGGGAGCTGTTTTTT. This encodes CSARDGGPGELFF.

V gene TRBV6-5 combines with J gene TRBJ2-2; D remains ambiguous. The CDR3 runs to 17 residues. Looked up from germline, CDR1 is MNHEY and CDR2 is SVGAGI. The ends were cut back, 0 bases at V and 4 bases at J, with 15 bases in the middle. The CDR3 coding sequence is TGTGCCAGCAGTTACTCGGCCGGTAGCAAAGTCACCGGGGAGCTGTTTTTT. This translates into CASSYSAGSKVTGELFF.

The table lists this clonotype with a few counts. The J gene is TRBJ2-1, the V gene TRBV10-3; 7 nucleotides line up with TRBD2. The closer fit of TRBJ2-7 to the DNA end suggests the J call may be wrong. Germline CDR1 reads ENHRY; CDR2 reads SYGVKD. This CDR3 comprises 15 residues. The CDR3 sequence: CAISGGGTSYNEQYF. The CDR3 nucleotides are TGTGCCATCAGTGGGGGAGGGACTTCCTACAATGAGCAGTACTTC.

V usage is TRBV29-1 and J usage is TRBJ2-3; 10 positions agree with TRBD2. From germline, CDR1 is SQVTM and CDR2 ANQGSEA. The CDR3 totals 14 residues. J gave up 7 bases and V 6 bases, and 10 bases lay outside the gene matches. The CDR3 sequence: CSVLKREGGNTQYF. In nucleotides, the CDR3 is TGCAGCGTCCTCAAGCGGGAGGGGGGAAATACGCAGTATTTT.

The rearrangement uses TRBV4-1 and TRBJ2-1; 7 bases match TRBD2. The CDR3 runs to 16 residues. From germline, CDR1 is MGHRA and CDR2 YSYEKL. The ends lost 10 bases at V and 2 bases at J; junction bases unmatched: 14. This CDR3 is CATTNWGGSPYNEQFF. The CDR3 region has the DNA TGCGCCACCACAAACTGGGGGGGAAGCCCCTACAATGAGCAGTTCTTC.

This rearrangement joins TRBV6-5 to TRBJ1-1; D is perhaps TRBD1 (5 bases). The V and J ends lost 0 bases and 1 base respectively, with 9 bases between them. CDR3 length: 15 amino acids. Germline CDR1 MNHEY, CDR2 SVGAGI. CDR3 sequence (DNA): TGTGCCAGCAGTTACTCGAGGGGCGCGAACACTGAAGCTTTCTTT. This translates into CASSYSRGANTEAFF.

The chain carries TRBV29-1 and TRBJ2-5, with TRBD2 matching 10 bases. Matching the DNA end better, TRBJ2-7 makes the J call doubtful. Germline V gene lookup returns CDR1 SQVTM and CDR2 ANQGSEA. The CDR3 loop spans 13 amino acids. The CDR3 sequence is CSARRAGGDEQYF. The CDR3 DNA sequence: TGCAGCGCCCGACGAGCGGGAGGGGACGAGCAGTACTTC.

The V gene is TRBV5-1, the J gene TRBJ1-1; D is unresolved. Trimming removed 1 base at V and 8 bases at J, with 21 bases between. The germline gives CDR1 SGHRS, CDR2 YFSETQ. CDR3 length equals 16 residues. CDR3 residues: CASSLTRKVNGGEAFF. The DNA for the CDR3 is TGCGCCAGCAGCTTGACGAGGAAGGTGAACGGTGGGGAAGCTTTCTTT.

The rearrangement links TRBV7-9 to TRBJ1-2; 7 bases line up with TRBD1. In germline, CDR1 is SEHNR, CDR2 FQNEAQ (reference sequence). The junction had 8 bases not matched to a gene; V was cut back by 5 bases and J by 5 bases. The CDR3 extends over 14 amino acids. The CDR3 here is CASSVQGVNYGYTF. CDR3 bases: TGTGCCAGCAGCGTCCAGGGGGTTAATTATGGCTACACCTTC.

CDR3 bases: TGTGCCAGCAGCCGAGGGACCGTGGAGAGCACAGATACGCAGTATTTT. This translates into CASSRGTVESTDTQYF. The chain employs TRBV7-9 and TRBJ2-3; the D call may be TRBD1 or TRBD2 (5 bases each). CDR3 length equals 16 residues. V was pared by 5 bases and J by 0 bases, with 15 bases between. Looked up from germline, CDR1 is SEHNR and CDR2 is FQNEAQ (reference sequence).

This clonotype has just a few counts. The rearrangement joins TRBV4-1 to TRBJ1-2; D may be TRBD1 (6 bases). Germline loops: CDR1 MGHRA, CDR2 YSYEKL. The V gene lost 2 bases and the J gene lost 8 bases, with 12 bases spanning the gap. The CDR3 is 13 residues long. This CDR3 is CASSQQGTGGYTF. CDR3 nucleotides: TGCGCCAGCAGCCAACAGGGGACTGGCGGCTACACCTTC.

J is TRBJ1-4 and V is TRBV20-1; 7 bases fit TRBD1. Per the germline V gene, CDR1 is DFQATT and CDR2 is SNEGSKA (reference sequence). Trimming took 0 bases from V and 8 from J; bases not matched to a gene: 6. The CDR3 consists of 14 residues. CDR3: CSARDGRGQEKLFF. The CDR3 nucleotides read TGCAGTGCTAGAGACGGCAGGGGACAGGAAAAACTGTTTTTT.

J is TRBJ2-1 and V is TRBV11-2; D unresolved. V lost 1 base, J lost 12 bases, and 10 bases lay in between. Germline assignment: CDR1 SGHAT and CDR2 FQNNGV. CDR3 length equals 12 residues. The CDR3 DNA reads TGTGCCAGCAGCTTAGGCCAAAGGAGGCAGTTCTTC. It encodes CASSLGQRRQFF. Filled out from reference TRBV11-2 and TRBJ2-1, the complete variable domain reads EAGVAQSPRYKIIEKRQSVAFWCNPISGHATLYWYQQILGQGPKLLIQFQNNGVVDDSQLPKDRFSAERLKGVDSTLKIQPAKLEDSAVYLCASSLGQRRQFFGPGTRLTVL.

This clonotype occurred many times. V gene TRBV4-1 combines with J gene TRBJ2-7, with TRBD1 identical over 7 bases. Trimming cost V 1 base and J 3 bases; bases outside gene matches: 6. Germline V gene sequence: CDR1 MGHRA, CDR2 YSYEKL. The CDR3 consists of 15 residues. The chain's CDR3 is CASSQVGTADYEQYF. DNA of the CDR3: TGCGCCAGCAGCCAAGTAGGGACAGCCGACTACGAGCAGTACTTC.

Comments on this clonotype: Since no conserved phenylalanine or tryptophan closes the CDR3, a read error is the likely cause. The DNA is omitted, as the CDR3 cannot be located on it reliably, and the CDR3 follows TCRdb's listing. The rearrangement joins TRBV20-1 to TRBJ2-1; TRBD1 is the table's D call and was not checked against the DNA. Germline values: CDR1 DFQATT, CDR2 SNEGSKA (reference sequence). A total of 15 residues make up the CDR3, ends included. The CDR3 is CSARSGGANGYTFGS.

In this sample, this clonotype turned up once. The chain uses TRBV28 and TRBJ1-6, with a possible D match to TRBD1 (6 bases). The ends were cut back, 3 bases at V and 5 bases at J, with 11 bases in the middle. CDR1 and CDR2 from the germline V gene are MDHEN and SYDVKM. This CDR3 has 15 amino acids. The chain's CDR3 is CASSFRTVNNSPLHF. The CDR3 DNA follows: TGTGCCAGCAGTTTTAGGACAGTTAATAATTCACCCCTCCACTTT.

This chain uses TRBV6-5 with TRBJ2-1; D possibly corresponds to TRBD2 (6 bases). V was trimmed by 7 bases and J by 8 bases, leaving 21 bases between them. This CDR3 is built from 15 residues. Germline lookup yields CDR1 MNHEY and CDR2 SVGAGI. The DNA of the CDR3 is TGTGCCAGCAAGCTTTTCCGGGGGACTGGGGATGAGCAGTTCTTC. Translating gives CASKLFRGTGDEQFF.

This sequence joins TRBV6-1 and TRBJ1-5; perhaps TRBD1 as D (5 bases). Trimming took 0 bases from V and 6 from J, leaving 15 bases between them. Germline V gene sequence: CDR1 MNHNS, CDR2 SASEGT. The CDR3 covers 16 residues. CDR3 amino acids: CASSEAGASSGQPQHF. The CDR3 DNA reads as TGTGCCAGCAGTGAAGCTGGGGCCTCTTCGGGTCAGCCCCAGCATTTT.

This clonotype was seen more than once but under ten times. This rearrangement joins TRBV5-1 to TRBJ2-7; D is possibly TRBD1 (5 bases). The V end was cut by 3 bases, the J end by 0 bases, with 22 bases between. The V gene's germline CDR1 is SGHRS and CDR2 YFSETQ. This CDR3 region has 18 residues. CDR3 residues: CASSSTETGHPSSYEQYF. CDR3 coding DNA: TGCGCCAGCAGCTCCACAGAGACCGGACATCCGAGCTCCTACGAGCAGTACTTC.

This clonotype was seen a few times. The rearrangement joins TRBV13 to TRBJ2-3; TRBD2 might be the D (6 bases). Trimming left V 4 bases short and J 1 base short, with 12 bases between. This CDR3 is built from 15 residues. Germline V CDR1 and CDR2: PRHDT, FYEKMQ (reference sequence). DNA for the CDR3: TGTGCCAGCAGCTCGCCCTCGGGGGGCACAGATACGCAGTATTTT. This codes for CASSSPSGGTDTQYF.

This clonotype was recorded at least ten times. The chain has TRBV29-1 and TRBJ2-2; 8 bases match TRBD1. The germline CDR1 and CDR2 sequences are SQVTM and ANQGSEA. V gave up 6 bases and J gave up 7 bases; unmatched junction bases: 4. The CDR3 covers 12 residues. CDR3 amino acids: CSVGQGDGELFF. For the CDR3, the DNA is TGCAGCGTCGGACAGGGTGACGGGGAGCTGTTTTTT.

A word on this clonotype: One end of the junction varies from germline; a read error may be responsible. This sequence joins TRBV30 and TRBJ2-5; possible D gene TRBD2, 5 bases. TRBJ2-7 matches the DNA end more closely, so the J call is doubtful. Germline V gives CDR1 GTSNPN, CDR2 SVGIG (reference sequence). The CDR3 runs 12 residues. DNA of the CDR3: TGTGCCGGGAGTGGTCTGACCTACGAGCAGTACTTC. The encoded protein is CAGSGLTYEQYF.

The chain is built from TRBV25-1 and TRBJ2-5; tentatively, D is TRBD2 (5 bases). Germline lookup yields CDR1 MGHDK and CDR2 SYGVNS. This CDR3 is built from 16 residues. The V end lost 3 bases, the J end lost 1 base, and 15 bases lay between the germline ends. The CDR3 DNA reads TGTGCCAGCAGTGAGTCAAGAGGGCAACCCCAAGAGACCCAGTACTTC. It is translated as CASSESRGQPQETQYF.

On this clonotype itself: Germline is not matched at one junction end, which may reflect a read error. The chain recombines TRBV5-1 with TRBJ2-5; 7 bases map to TRBD1. The CDR3 covers 13 residues. The germline CDR1 and CDR2 sequences are SGHRS and YFSETQ. The CDR3 spells CASGETGEETQYF. In DNA, the CDR3 is TGCGCCAGCGGAGAAACAGGGGAAGAGACCCAGTACTTT. The whole variable domain, filled in from reference TRBV5-1 and TRBJ2-5, reads KAGVTQTPRYLIKTRGQQVTLSCSPISGHRSVSWYQQTPGQGLQFLFEYFSETQRNKGNFPGRFSGRQFSNSRSEMNVSTLELGDSALYLCASGETGEETQYFGPGTRLLVL.

The rearrangement joins TRBV5-1 to TRBJ2-3; 8 bases are a match to TRBD2. CDR3 length: 15 amino acids. Germline assignment: CDR1 SGHRS and CDR2 YFSETQ. With V trimmed by 0 bases and J by 9 bases, 9 bases remained unmatched. CDR3 region: CASSLGTSGGRTQYF. The CDR3, as DNA: TGCGCCAGCAGCTTGGGTACTAGCGGAGGTAGGACGCAGTATTTT.